The clone carrying this T cell receptor (beta chain) was seen at least ten times. This CDR3 region has 15 residues. The trim removed 6 bases at V and 5 bases at J, leaving 10 bases unmatched. These data belong to a study of Graves' ophthalmopathy and Graves' hyperthyroidism. Scientists amplified the TCR beta CDR3 regions from RNA transcripts. Second-round multiplex PCR came after first-round RT-PCR with HTBI primers. From the multiplex PCR reads, TCRdb called clonotypes with MiXCR, one entry per CDR3 protein. The repertoire holds fewer than 350,000 distinct CDR3 sequences, with 15% to 20% as singletons.

The chain has TRBV12-3 or TRBV12-4 and TRBJ2-7, with 10 nucleotides matching TRBD2. Sequenced sample: peripheral blood. The sequence was collected from an adult man with Graves' ophthalmopathy. The CDR3 reads CASSPTSGISHEQYF. CDR3 sequence (DNA): TGTGCCAGCAGCCCTACTAGCGGGATTTCCCACGAGCAGTACTTC.